The next 28 T cell receptor beta chains were all read from a single sample in a study of cytomegalovirus exposure and HLA in healthy donors. The primer mix had 60 Vbeta and 13 Jbeta primers. Some clones are missing from TCRdb's copy, which holds only in-frame ones; the method was immunoSEQ multiplex PCR. Its table records roughly 51,000 clones. Sequenced material: PBMCs. These receptors were obtained from a woman aged 45 to 65 in good health and CMV-seropositive.

This clone is labeled medium-sized based on frequency. This chain links TRBV19 with TRBJ1-6; no reliable D call. The V end lost 1 base, the J end lost 9 bases, and 7 bases lay between the germline ends. This CDR3 has 13 amino acids. Germline V CDR1 and CDR2: LNHDA, SQIVND (reference sequence). DNA of the CDR3: TGTGCCAGTAGTATAGTTGGAGCTTCACCCCTCCACTTT. Translated, it gives CASSIVGASPLHF.

The J gene is TRBJ2-7, the V gene TRBV29-1; D may be TRBD1 (6 bases). V was pared by 5 bases and J by 1 base, with 12 bases between. The CDR3 extends over 13 amino acids. The germline V gene has CDR1 SQVTM and CDR2 ANQGSEA. CDR3 sequence: CSVPLQGSYEQYF. CDR3 sequence (DNA): TGCAGCGTTCCCCTACAGGGTTCCTACGAGCAGTACTTC.

The chain uses TRBV2 and TRBJ2-5, with 9 positions matching TRBD1. After removal of 3 bases from V and 5 bases from J, the junction contained 4 bases not matched to a gene. CDR3 length: 14 residues. Germline V gene data show CDR1 as SNHLY and CDR2 as FYNNEI. CDR3 bases: TGTGCCAGCAGTGAGCAACAGGGGGCTGAGACCCAGTACTTC. Protein product: CASSEQQGAETQYF. The variable domain in full, with the rest retrieved from reference TRBV2 and TRBJ2-5, is EPEVTQTPSHQVTQMGQEVILRCVPISNHLYFYWYRQILGQKVEFLVSFYNNEISEKSEIFDDQFSVERPDGSNFTLKIRSTKLEDSAMYFCASSEQQGAETQYFGPGTRLLVL.

The chain is built from TRBV4-1 and TRBJ1-5, with TRBD1 as a possible D gene (5 bases). CDR1 and CDR2 from the germline V gene are MGHRA and YSYEKL. V lost 4 bases and J lost 6, with 13 bases in between. This CDR3 comprises 14 residues. CDR3 bases: TGCGCCAGCAGCCCAAGGGAAAGGGGTCAGCCCCAGCATTTT. This encodes CASSPRERGQPQHF.

The chain is built from TRBV19 and TRBJ1-1, with 8 bases matching TRBD1. The ends lost 4 bases at V and 4 bases at J; junction bases unmatched: 11. The CDR3 covers 16 residues. Per germline, CDR1 LNHDA and CDR2 SQIVND (reference sequence). CDR3 amino acids: CASSNIQGAEGTEAFF. DNA for the CDR3: TGTGCCAGTAGTAATATTCAGGGGGCCGAGGGCACTGAAGCTTTCTTT.

The rearrangement joins TRBV10-2 to TRBJ1-2, with D unclear. Trimming cost V 4 bases and J 1 base, with 7 bases left between them. The CDR3 extends over 13 amino acids. Per the germline V gene, CDR1 is WSHSY and CDR2 is SAAADI. As DNA, the CDR3 is TGCGCCAGCAGTGTACAGATTAACTATGGCTACACCTTC. Translation gives CASSVQINYGYTF.

This chain joins TRBV27 and TRBJ2-7, with 7 bases lining up with TRBD1. The CDR3 covers 14 residues. Germline V gene lookup returns CDR1 MNHEY and CDR2 SMNVEV (reference sequence). V gave up 4 bases and J gave up 2 bases; unmatched junction bases: 5. The CDR3 sequence: CASSYLTGTYEQYF. For the CDR3, the DNA is TGTGCCAGCAGTTACTTGACAGGGACCTACGAGCAGTACTTC.

CDR3 sequence (DNA): TGTGCCACCAGTACCGGGACAGGGGGCCTCACAGATACGCAGTATTTT. It codes for CATSTGTGGLTDTQYF. The rearrangement links TRBV15 to TRBJ2-3; 12 positions agree with TRBD1. The germline gives CDR1 LNHNV, CDR2 YYDKDF (reference sequence). After removal of 6 bases from V and 2 bases from J, the junction contained 6 bases not matched to a gene. CDR3 size: 16 residues.

The chain employs TRBV18 and TRBJ1-2, with 7 bases identical to TRBD1. Germline values: CDR1 KGHSH, CDR2 LQKENI. V lost 6 bases and J lost 7; bases outside the gene matches: 11. The CDR3 extends over 14 amino acids. The CDR3 here is CASSFTGVATGYTF. In DNA, the CDR3 is TGTGCCAGCTCCTTTACAGGGGTTGCAACTGGCTACACCTTC.

This rearrangement joins TRBV29-1 to TRBJ1-3, with a possible D match to TRBD1 (6 bases). The ends were cut back, 5 bases at V and 1 base at J, with 18 bases in the middle. The CDR3 has 16 residues. Germline V gives CDR1 SQVTM, CDR2 ANQGSEA. Written as DNA, the CDR3 is TGCAGCGTTATATTCCCTTTAGGGACATCTGGAAACACCATATATTTT. Protein: CSVIFPLGTSGNTIYF.

The DNA of the CDR3 is TGCAGCGTTAGACAGGCCGGGAGCACAGATACGCAGTATTTT. It encodes CSVRQAGSTDTQYF. The chain combines TRBV29-1 with TRBJ2-3; D might be TRBD1 (6 bases). The V end lost 5 bases, the J end lost 0 bases, and 12 bases lay between the germline ends. The CDR3 has 14 amino acids. The germline gives CDR1 SQVTM, CDR2 ANQGSEA.

The chain combines TRBV7-2 with TRBJ1-5, with D possibly being TRBD1 (5 bases). CDR1 and CDR2 from the germline V gene are SGHTA and FQGNSA. Trimming cost V 1 base and J 6 bases, with 10 bases left between them. The CDR3 length is 14 residues. CDR3: CASSLGRAPQPQHF. CDR3 sequence (DNA): TGTGCCAGCAGCTTAGGCAGGGCCCCTCAGCCCCAGCATTTT. The full variable domain, with the rest looked up from reference TRBV7-2 and TRBJ1-5, is GAGVSQSPSNKVTEKGKDVELRCDPISGHTALYWYRQSLGQGLEFLIYFQGNSAPDKSGLPSDRFSAERTGGSVSTLTIQRTQQEDSAVYLCASSLGRAPQPQHFGDGTRLSIL.

The J gene is TRBJ2-6, the V gene TRBV6-4, with 7 bases lining up with TRBD1. From germline, CDR1 is MRHNA and CDR2 SNTAGT. The CDR3 runs to 18 residues. V lost 2 bases and J lost 2; bases outside the gene matches: 9. CDR3 sequence: CASSDGPGGTAGANVLTF. The CDR3 DNA sequence: TGTGCCAGCAGTGACGGGCCAGGGGGAACGGCTGGGGCCAACGTCCTGACTTTC.

The chain carries TRBV6-1 and TRBJ2-7; D is unclear. The V and J ends lost 8 bases and 4 bases respectively, with 15 bases between them. Germline V CDR1 and CDR2: MNHNS, SASEGT. This CDR3 has 13 amino acids. CDR3 protein: CASSEYEAYEQYF. The CDR3 coding sequence is TGTGCCAGCTCGGAGTACGAGGCGTACGAGCAGTACTTC.

The V call is TRBV10-1, the J call TRBJ2-4; D may be TRBD1 (6 bases). The CDR3 runs to 14 residues. Looked up from germline, CDR1 is WNHNN and CDR2 is SYGVQD (reference sequence). The V and J ends lost 0 bases and 9 bases respectively, with 12 bases between them. CDR3 loop: CASSESRGSGIQYF. The DNA of the CDR3 is TGCGCCAGCAGTGAGTCCAGGGGTTCCGGCATTCAGTACTTC.

The V and J genes are TRBV7-9 and TRBJ2-7; 9 bases match TRBD2. In germline, CDR1 is SEHNR, CDR2 FQNEAQ (reference sequence). With V trimmed by 4 bases and J by 1 base, 2 bases remained unmatched. This CDR3 comprises 14 residues. The CDR3 spells CASSSLAGSYEQYF. The CDR3 nucleotides read TGTGCCAGCAGCTCGCTAGCGGGATCCTACGAGCAGTACTTC.

Frequency places this clone as medium-sized. The V call is TRBV6-5, the J call TRBJ2-1; TRBD2 might be the D (6 bases). CDR3 length equals 12 residues. V gave up 4 bases and J gave up 10 bases, with 11 bases separating them. The germline CDR1 and CDR2 sequences are MNHEY and SVGAGI. This CDR3 reads CASSFTSREQFF. The CDR3 nucleotides are TGTGCCAGCAGTTTCACTAGCCGAGAGCAGTTCTTC.

This chain uses TRBV19 with TRBJ2-7, with 9 bases lining up with TRBD1. This CDR3 has 15 amino acids. The germline V gene has CDR1 LNHDA and CDR2 SQIVND (reference sequence). The junction had 5 bases not matched to a gene; V was cut back by 1 base and J by 4 bases. As DNA, the CDR3 is TGTGCCAGTAGTATAGCCGGGACAGGGATTTACGAGCAGTACTTC. Its translation: CASSIAGTGIYEQYF. The full variable domain, in which reference TRBV19 and TRBJ2-7 provide the parts outside the CDR3, is DGGITQSPKYLFRKEGQNVTLSCEQNLNHDAMYWYRQDPGQGLRLIYYSQIVNDFQKGDIAEGYSVSREKKESFPLTVTSAQKNPTAFYLCASSIAGTGIYEQYFGPGTRLTVT.

The J gene is TRBJ1-2, the V gene TRBV25-1; D is ambiguous. Germline V gene lookup returns CDR1 MGHDK and CDR2 SYGVNS. Trimming took 2 bases from V and 11 from J, leaving 15 bases between them. This CDR3 has 13 residues. CDR3 sequence: CASSEIGLKDYTF. The CDR3 DNA sequence: TGTGCCAGCAGTGAAATCGGACTCAAGGATTACACCTTC.

The chain is built from TRBV6-1 and TRBJ1-5; 10 bases map to TRBD1. With V trimmed by 10 bases and J by 6 bases, 12 bases remained unmatched. The CDR3 extends over 15 amino acids. The V gene's germline CDR1 is MNHNS and CDR2 SASEGT. In DNA form, the CDR3 reads TGTGCCACCGTACCGGGACAGGGGACCGGTCAGCCCCAGCATTTT. Translation gives CATVPGQGTGQPQHF.

The chain links TRBV19 to TRBJ2-3, with a possible D match to TRBD2 (5 bases). The CDR3 runs 15 residues. Trimming pared 3 bases from V and 0 bases from J, leaving 10 bases between. Per germline, CDR1 LNHDA and CDR2 SQIVND (reference sequence). The CDR3: CASSMDSLSTDTQYF. CDR3 in DNA: TGTGCCAGTAGTATGGACTCGCTTAGCACAGATACGCAGTATTTT.

The chain has TRBV5-4 and TRBJ1-4, with TRBD1 matching 7 bases. The V and J ends lost 3 bases and 8 bases, in that order; junction bases with no gene match: 1. CDR3 length equals 12 residues. The germline CDR1 and CDR2 sequences are SGHNT and YYREEE (reference sequence). The CDR3 region is CASSWDSEKLFF. The CDR3 DNA is TGTGCCAGCAGCTGGGACAGCGAAAAACTGTTTTTT. The variable domain in full, with the rest retrieved from reference TRBV5-4 and TRBJ1-4, is ETGVTQSPTHLIKTRGQQVTLRCSSQSGHNTVSWYQQALGQGPQFIFQYYREEENGRGNFPPRFSGLQFPNYSSELNVNALELDDSALYLCASSWDSEKLFFGSGTQLSVL.

This chain uses TRBV4-1 with TRBJ2-3; weak D call: TRBD2 (5 bases). The V end lost 0 bases, the J end lost 1 base, and 11 bases lay between the germline ends. CDR3 length: 16 residues. The V gene's germline CDR1 is MGHRA and CDR2 YSYEKL. For the CDR3, the DNA is TGCGCCAGCAGCCAAGATCGGAGCGGAGGCACAGATACGCAGTATTTT. This sequence encodes CASSQDRSGGTDTQYF.

The V gene is TRBV18, the J gene TRBJ2-1, with a possible D match to TRBD1 (6 bases). The germline V gene encodes CDR1 KGHSH and CDR2 LQKENI. V was pared by 5 bases and J by 4 bases, with 9 bases between. This CDR3 contains 13 residues. The CDR3 bases are TGTGCCAGCTCAGACACAGGGTACAATGAGCAGTTCTTC. Encoded protein: CASSDTGYNEQFF.

The rearrangement joins TRBV4-1 to TRBJ2-2, with D possibly being TRBD2 (5 bases). The V end was cut by 0 bases, the J end by 6 bases, with 5 bases between. Germline CDR1 is MGHRA and CDR2 is YSYEKL. The CDR3 is 13 residues long. For the CDR3, the DNA is TGCGCCAGCAGCCAAGAACTAGCCGGGGAGCTGTTTTTT. It specifies CASSQELAGELFF.

This chain joins TRBV18 and TRBJ2-5, with 9 bases that match TRBD2. V lost 4 bases to trimming and J lost 4 bases; unmatched junction nucleotides: 4. CDR3 length equals 14 residues. Looked up from germline, CDR1 is KGHSH and CDR2 is LQKENI. The CDR3 coding sequence is TGTGCCAGCTCACTAGCGGGAGCGGGAGAGACCCAGTACTTC. Translation gives CASSLAGAGETQYF.

The chain links TRBV13 to TRBJ2-7; D might be TRBD2 (5 bases). The germline gives CDR1 PRHDT, CDR2 FYEKMQ (reference sequence). This CDR3 comprises 15 residues. With 5 bases removed from V and 2 bases from J, the gap between germline ends came to 16 bases. The CDR3 bases are TGTGCCAGCAGCCCACCCCTAATACTAGCCTACGAGCAGTACTTC. Protein: CASSPPLILAYEQYF.

The chain has TRBV28 and TRBJ1-1, with D hard to call. Germline CDR1 and CDR2: MDHEN and SYDVKM. The CDR3 covers 14 residues. The V end was cut by 5 bases, the J end by 11 bases, with 21 bases between. Here the CDR3 reads CASSVPGSYPLAFF. The CDR3 bases are TGTGCCAGCAGTGTACCGGGATCCTATCCCCTGGCTTTCTTT.